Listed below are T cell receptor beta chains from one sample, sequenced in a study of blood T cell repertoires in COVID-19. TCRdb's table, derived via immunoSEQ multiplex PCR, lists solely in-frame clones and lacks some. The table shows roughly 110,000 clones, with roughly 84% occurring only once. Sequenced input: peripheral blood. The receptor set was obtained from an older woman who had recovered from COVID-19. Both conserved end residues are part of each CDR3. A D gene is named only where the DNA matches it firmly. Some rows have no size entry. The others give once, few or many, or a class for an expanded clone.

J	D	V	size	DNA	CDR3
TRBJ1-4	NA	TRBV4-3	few	TGCGCCAGCAGCCCTAATCCAGGTGGGAATGAAAAACTGTTTTTT	CASSPNPGGNEKLFF
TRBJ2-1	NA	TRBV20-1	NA	TGCAGTGCCTTCCGGGTGAATGAGCAGTTCTTC	CSAFRVNEQFF
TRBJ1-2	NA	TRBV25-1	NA	TGTGCCAGCAGTGGAAAAGGTCCCCTTGTCGGGGGCTACACCTTC	CASSGKGPLVGGYTF
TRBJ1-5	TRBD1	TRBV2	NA	TGTGCCAGCAGTGAACGTCAGGGGGTTCAGCCCCAGCATTTT	CASSERQGVQPQHF
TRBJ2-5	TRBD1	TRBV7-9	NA	TGTGCCAGCAGCTTACTAAGTATAGGGACAGGGCCCAACCAAGAGACCCAGTACTTC	CASSLLSIGTGPNQETQYF
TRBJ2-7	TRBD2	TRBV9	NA	TGTGCCAGCAGCGCCAGCACTAGCGGGACCTACGAGCAGTACTTC	CASSASTSGTYEQYF
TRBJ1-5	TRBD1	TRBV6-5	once	TGTGCCAGCAGTTATATTACAGGGGGTGCCCAGCCCCAGCATTTT	CASSYITGGAQPQHF
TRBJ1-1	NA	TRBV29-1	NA	TGCAGCGTTGGGGGACAATTTGCCACTGAAGCTTTCTTT	CSVGGQFATEAFF
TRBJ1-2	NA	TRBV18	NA	TGTGCCAGCTCACCAGGAGGTGGCTACACCTTC	CASSPGGGYTF
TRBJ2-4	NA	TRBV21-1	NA	TGTGCCAGCAGCGTAACGACTAGCGGCCTAGCCAAAAACATTCAGTACTTC	CASSVTTSGLAKNIQYF
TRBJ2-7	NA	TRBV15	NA	TGTGCCACCAGCAGAGAGGGGGGGCTCCCCAGCTCCTACGAGCAGTACTTC	CATSREGGLPSSYEQYF
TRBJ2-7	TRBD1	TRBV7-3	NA	TGTGCCAGCAGCTCAATGCCGGGACAGTCCTACGAGCAGTACTTC	CASSSMPGQSYEQYF
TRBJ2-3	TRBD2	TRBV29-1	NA	TGCAGCGTTCTCATGGGACTAGCGGCCAGGGGTCCAGATACGCAGTATTTT	CSVLMGLAARGPDTQYF
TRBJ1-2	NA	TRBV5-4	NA	TGTGCCAGCAGCTTAGGAGACAGCTATGGCTACACCTTC	CASSLGDSYGYTF
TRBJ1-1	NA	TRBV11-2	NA	TGTGCCAGCAGCTTCTCCGGGAACGCGGGGGACACTGAAGCTTTCTTT	CASSFSGNAGDTEAFF
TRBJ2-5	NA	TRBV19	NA	TGTGCCAGTGGGCATCTCCAAGAGACCCAGTACTTC	CASGHLQETQYF
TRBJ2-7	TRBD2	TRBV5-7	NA	TGTGCCAGCAGGCGGACTAGCGGGAGGGCCGAGACAACCTACGAGCAGTACTTC	CASRRTSGRAETTYEQYF
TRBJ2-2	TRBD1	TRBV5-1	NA	TGCGCCAGCAGCCAGGGGACAGGGAACGCCGGGGAGCTGTTTTTT	CASSQGTGNAGELFF
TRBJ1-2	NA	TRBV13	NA	TGTGCCAGCAGCTTAGGGGCCCGAGTCCGGGAGAGTGGCTACACCTTC	CASSLGARVRESGYTF
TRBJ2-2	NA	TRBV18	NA	TGTGCCAGCTCCCCGGGACAGAACACCGGGGAGCTGTTTTTT	CASSPGQNTGELFF
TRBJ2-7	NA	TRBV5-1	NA	TGCGCCAGCAAGGTAGAGGGGGGGTCACTAGGCGAGCAGTACTTC	CASKVEGGSLGEQYF
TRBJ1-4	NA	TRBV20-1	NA	TGCAGTGCTAGTGGGGAGACTACTAATGAAAAACTGTTTTTT	CSASGETTNEKLFF
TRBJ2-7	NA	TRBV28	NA	TGTGCCAGCAGTTTGGCAGGAGGATCCTACGAGCAGTACTTC	CASSLAGGSYEQYF
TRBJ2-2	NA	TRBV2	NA	TGTGCCAGCAGTGAACGAGGAGGGTCGAACACCGGGGAGCTGTTTTTT	CASSERGGSNTGELFF